The present entry profiles one TCR beta chain with its context. Its antigen is as yet unknown. Only in-frame clones appear in the TCRdb table, and some are missing; sequencing was by immunoSEQ multiplex PCR. The sample holds roughly 150,000 clones, 80% to 95% seen once. Researchers grouped second doses given at about 4 or about 12 weeks into one pool. The entry originates in a study of T cell responses to AZD1222 COVID-19 vaccine. General study findings and limits: After two AZD1222 doses, spike-specific TCR breadth and depth rose versus day 0. Females made up more of the donors, who were largely white British, and clonal diversity may have come out too low. Spike was spanned by vaccine-associated CD4 TCRs, which were dominant at 160-218 and 743-854.

The receptor's source is an adult who received the AZD1222 COVID-19 vaccine. Sequenced material: peripheral blood, taken 28 days after the second AZD1222 dose.

The CDR3 DNA sequence: TGTGCCAGCAGCTTATCTTCCAGGAGCGACACCGGGGAGCTGTTTTTT. Translated, it gives CASSLSSRSDTGELFF. This sequence joins TRBV7-9 and TRBJ2-2; D not resolved. From germline, CDR1 is SEHNR and CDR2 FQNEAQ (reference sequence). The CDR3 consists of 16 residues. Trimming removed 2 bases from V and 3 bases from J, with 13 bases in between.